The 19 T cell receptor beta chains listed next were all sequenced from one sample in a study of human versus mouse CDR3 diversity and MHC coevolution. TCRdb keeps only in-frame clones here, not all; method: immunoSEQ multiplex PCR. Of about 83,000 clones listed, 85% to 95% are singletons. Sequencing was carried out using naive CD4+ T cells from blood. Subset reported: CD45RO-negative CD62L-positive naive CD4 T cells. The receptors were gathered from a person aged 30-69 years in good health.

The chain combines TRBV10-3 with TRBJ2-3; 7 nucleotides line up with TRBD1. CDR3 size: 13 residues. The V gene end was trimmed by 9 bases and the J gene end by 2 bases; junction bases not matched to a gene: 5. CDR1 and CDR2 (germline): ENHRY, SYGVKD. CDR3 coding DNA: TGTGCCATTACCGGGACAGCCACAGATACGCAGTATTTT. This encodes CAITGTATDTQYF.

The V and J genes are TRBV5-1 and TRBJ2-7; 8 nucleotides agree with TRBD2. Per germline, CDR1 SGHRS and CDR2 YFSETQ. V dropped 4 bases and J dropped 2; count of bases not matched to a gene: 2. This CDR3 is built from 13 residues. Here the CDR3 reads CASSPLAAYEQYF. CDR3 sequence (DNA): TGCGCCAGCAGCCCACTAGCGGCCTACGAGCAGTACTTC.

CDR3 DNA sequence: TGTGCCAGCAGTTACTCGGGGCAAGATGCCTCACCCCTCCACTTT. Its protein product is CASSYSGQDASPLHF. The rearrangement uses TRBV6-5 and TRBJ1-6; a weak D match, TRBD1 (5 bases). This CDR3 has 15 residues. Trimming took 0 bases from V and 10 from J, leaving 13 bases between them. Germline V CDR1 and CDR2: MNHEY, SVGAGI.

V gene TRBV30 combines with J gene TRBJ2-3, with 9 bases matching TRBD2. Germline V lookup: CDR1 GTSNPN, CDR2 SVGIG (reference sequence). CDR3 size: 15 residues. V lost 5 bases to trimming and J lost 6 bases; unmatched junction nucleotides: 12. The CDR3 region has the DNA TGTGCCTGGGGGGCTGGGGGACTAGCATTTGATACGCAGTATTTT. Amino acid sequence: CAWGAGGLAFDTQYF. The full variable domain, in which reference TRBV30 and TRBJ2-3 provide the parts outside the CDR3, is SQTIHQWPATLVQPVGSPLSLECTVEGTSNPNLYWYRQAAGRGLQLLFYSVGIGQISSEVPQNLSASRPQDRQFILSSKKLLLSDSGFYLCAWGAGGLAFDTQYFGPGTRLTVL.

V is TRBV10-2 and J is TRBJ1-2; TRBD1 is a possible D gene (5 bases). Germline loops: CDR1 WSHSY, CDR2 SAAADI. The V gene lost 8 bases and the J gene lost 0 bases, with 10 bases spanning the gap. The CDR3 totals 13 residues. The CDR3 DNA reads TGCGCCAGCTCACCGACAGCTAACTATGGCTACACCTTC. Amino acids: CASSPTANYGYTF.

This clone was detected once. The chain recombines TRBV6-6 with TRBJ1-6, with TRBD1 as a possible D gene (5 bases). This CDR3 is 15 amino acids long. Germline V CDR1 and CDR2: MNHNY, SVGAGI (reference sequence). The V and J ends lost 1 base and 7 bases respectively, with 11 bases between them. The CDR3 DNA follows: TGTGCCAGCAGTTACTTACAGGCTTCGAATTCACCCCTCCACTTT. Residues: CASSYLQASNSPLHF.

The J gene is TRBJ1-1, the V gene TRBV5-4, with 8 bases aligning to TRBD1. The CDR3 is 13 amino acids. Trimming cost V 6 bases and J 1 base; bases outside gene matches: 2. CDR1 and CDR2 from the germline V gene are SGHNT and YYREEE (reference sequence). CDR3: CASTGTGNTEAFF. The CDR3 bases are TGTGCCAGCACCGGGACAGGGAACACTGAAGCTTTCTTT.

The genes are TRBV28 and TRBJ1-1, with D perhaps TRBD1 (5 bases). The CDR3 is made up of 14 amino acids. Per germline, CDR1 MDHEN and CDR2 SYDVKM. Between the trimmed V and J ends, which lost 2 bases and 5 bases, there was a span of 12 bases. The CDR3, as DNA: TGTGCCAGCAGTTTACAGGGTATTATAACTGAAGCTTTCTTT. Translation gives CASSLQGIITEAFF.

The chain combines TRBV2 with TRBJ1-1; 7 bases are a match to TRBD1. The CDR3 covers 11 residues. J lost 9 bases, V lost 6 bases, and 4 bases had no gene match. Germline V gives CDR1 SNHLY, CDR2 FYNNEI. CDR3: CASREDRKAFF. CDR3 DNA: TGTGCCAGCAGGGAGGACAGGAAAGCTTTCTTT.

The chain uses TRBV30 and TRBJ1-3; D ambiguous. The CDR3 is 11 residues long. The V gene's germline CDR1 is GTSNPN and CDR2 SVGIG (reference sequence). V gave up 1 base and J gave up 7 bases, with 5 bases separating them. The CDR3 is CAWSDENTIYF. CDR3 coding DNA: TGTGCCTGGAGTGATGAGAACACCATATATTTT.

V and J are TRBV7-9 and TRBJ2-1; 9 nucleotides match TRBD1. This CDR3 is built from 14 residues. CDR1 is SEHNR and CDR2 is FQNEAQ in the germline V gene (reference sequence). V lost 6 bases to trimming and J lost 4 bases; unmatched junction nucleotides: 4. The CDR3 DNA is TGTGCCAGCAGGGGACAGGGAAGTTACAATGAGCAGTTCTTC. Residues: CASRGQGSYNEQFF. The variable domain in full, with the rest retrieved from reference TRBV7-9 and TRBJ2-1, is DTGVSQNPRHKITKRGQNVTFRCDPISEHNRLYWYRQTLGQGPEFLTYFQNEAQLEKSRLLSDRFSAERPKGSFSTLEIQRTEQGDSAMYLCASRGQGSYNEQFFGPGTRLTVL.

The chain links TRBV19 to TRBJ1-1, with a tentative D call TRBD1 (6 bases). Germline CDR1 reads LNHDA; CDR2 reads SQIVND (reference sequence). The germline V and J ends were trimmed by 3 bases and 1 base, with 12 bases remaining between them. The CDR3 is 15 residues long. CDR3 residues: CASSITATGNTEAFF. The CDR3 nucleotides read TGTGCCAGTAGTATTACGGCGACAGGGAACACTGAAGCTTTCTTT. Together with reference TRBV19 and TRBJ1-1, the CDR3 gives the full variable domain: DGGITQSPKYLFRKEGQNVTLSCEQNLNHDAMYWYRQDPGQGLRLIYYSQIVNDFQKGDIAEGYSVSREKKESFPLTVTSAQKNPTAFYLCASSITATGNTEAFFGQGTRLTVV.

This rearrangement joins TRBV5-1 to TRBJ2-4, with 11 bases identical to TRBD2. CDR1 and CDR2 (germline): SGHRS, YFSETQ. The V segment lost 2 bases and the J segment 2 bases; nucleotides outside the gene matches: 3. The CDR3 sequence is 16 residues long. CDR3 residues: CASSLTSGGTKNIQYF. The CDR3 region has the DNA TGCGCCAGCAGCTTAACTAGCGGGGGCACCAAAAACATTCAGTACTTC.

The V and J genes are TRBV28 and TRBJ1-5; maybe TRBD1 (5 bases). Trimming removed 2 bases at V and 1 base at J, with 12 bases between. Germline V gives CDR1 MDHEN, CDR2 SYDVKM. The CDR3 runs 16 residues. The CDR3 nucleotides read TGTGCCAGCAGTTTAGGAGGGACCGGGAGCAATCAGCCCCAGCATTTT. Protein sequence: CASSLGGTGSNQPQHF.

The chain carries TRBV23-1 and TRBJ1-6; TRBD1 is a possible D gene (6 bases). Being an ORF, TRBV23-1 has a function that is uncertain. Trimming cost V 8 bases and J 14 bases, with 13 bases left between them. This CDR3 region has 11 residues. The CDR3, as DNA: TGCGCCAGCGGCCAGGGGACGGCCCTCCACTTT. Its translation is CASGQGTALHF.

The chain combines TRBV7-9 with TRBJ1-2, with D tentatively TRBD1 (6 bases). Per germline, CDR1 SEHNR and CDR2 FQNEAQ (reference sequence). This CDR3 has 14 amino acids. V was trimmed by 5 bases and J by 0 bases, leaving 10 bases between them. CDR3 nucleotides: TGTGCCAGCAGCCTCAGGGGTGCTAACTATGGCTACACCTTC. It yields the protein CASSLRGANYGYTF.

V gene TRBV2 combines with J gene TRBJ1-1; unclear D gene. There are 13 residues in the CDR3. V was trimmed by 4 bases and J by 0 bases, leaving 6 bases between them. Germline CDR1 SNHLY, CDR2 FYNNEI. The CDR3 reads CASSGSLNTEAFF. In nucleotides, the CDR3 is TGTGCCAGCAGTGGGAGCTTGAACACTGAAGCTTTCTTT.

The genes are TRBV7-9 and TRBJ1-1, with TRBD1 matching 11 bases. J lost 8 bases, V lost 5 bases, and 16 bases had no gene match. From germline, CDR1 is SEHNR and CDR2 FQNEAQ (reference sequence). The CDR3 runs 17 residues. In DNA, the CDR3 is TGTGCCAGCAGCCAGGGGGGGACAGGGGGTGGTTCCGGAGAAGCTTTCTTT. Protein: CASSQGGTGGGSGEAFF.

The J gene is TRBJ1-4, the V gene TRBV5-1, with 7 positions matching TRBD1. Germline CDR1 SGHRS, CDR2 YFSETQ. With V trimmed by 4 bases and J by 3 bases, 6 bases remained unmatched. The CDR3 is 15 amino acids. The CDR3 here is CASSPATGSNEKLFF. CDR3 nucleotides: TGCGCCAGCAGCCCGGCGACAGGGTCTAATGAAAAACTGTTTTTT.